Below, 2 T cell receptor beta chains from the same sample are listed, as sequenced in a study of CD8+ T cells in alopecia areata. Treatment defined: oral pan-JAK inhibitor, 5-10 mg twice daily. After isolation, RNA underwent reverse transcription to generate cDNA as the sequencing template. TCRdb's table, derived via immunoSEQ multiplex PCR, lists solely in-frame clones and lacks some. The data hold around 200,000 clones, with over 60% observed a single time. This sample comprised CD4+ T cells sorted from blood, obtained at week 4, from a patient treated with tofacitinib. The receptors derive from a human donor with alopecia areata.

The J gene is TRBJ2-3, the V gene TRBV13, with TRBD2 matching 7 bases. Germline values: CDR1 PRHDT, CDR2 FYEKMQ (reference sequence). The ends lost 0 bases at V and 1 base at J; junction bases unmatched: 7. This CDR3 region has 17 residues. CDR3 sequence: CASSLGKPRGGTDTQYF. The CDR3 DNA sequence: TGTGCCAGCAGCTTAGGAAAACCCCGGGGGGGCACAGATACGCAGTATTTT.

The V call is TRBV7-2, the J call TRBJ2-2; 12 nucleotides agree with TRBD2. This CDR3 is built from 17 residues. Germline assignment: CDR1 SGHTA and CDR2 FQGNSA. Germline trimming cut 5 bases from V and 6 bases from J; bases unmatched to any gene: 10. CDR3 region: CASSPTRLAGVPGELFF. CDR3 coding DNA: TGTGCCAGCAGCCCTACCCGACTAGCGGGGGTCCCCGGGGAGCTGTTTTTT.